Detailed here is one T cell receptor (beta chain). CDR3 length: 15 residues. V lost 0 bases and J 7 bases, leaving 12 bases between the germline ends. CDR1 and CDR2 (germline): MNHNS, SASEGT. This entry is derived from a study of control samples from healthy donors and cancer patients. The method was immunoSEQ multiplex PCR; TCRdb's version includes in-frame clones alone and lacks a portion of them. The data show about 54,000 clones, around 95% seen once. The origin of this receptor is a woman in her twenties or thirties in good health. V gene TRBV6-1 combines with J gene TRBJ1-4; unclear D gene. The sample was blood. The chain's CDR3 is CASSEASGGGEKLFF. The CDR3, as DNA: TGTGCCAGCAGTGAAGCATCTGGTGGTGGTGAAAAACTGTTTTTT.